This T cell receptor beta chain stems from a study of cytomegalovirus exposure and HLA in healthy donors. Whole-study findings and limits: Available immune exposure information covered CMV serostatus only.

Germline-derived CDR1 and CDR2 are KGHSH and LQKENI. With 2 bases removed from V and 2 bases from J, the gap between germline ends came to 10 bases. The CDR3 length is 14 residues. Researchers ran the PCR with 60 Vbeta and 13 Jbeta primers. The protocol was immunoSEQ multiplex PCR, while the TCRdb copy is restricted to in-frame clones and leaves out a portion. The sample shows about 130,000 clones, roughly 78% of them seen only once. On this clone itself: Its target is not known.

The source of this sequence is a man in his forties or fifties in good health and CMV-seronegative. The rearrangement links TRBV18 to TRBJ2-7; TRBD2 might be the D (5 bases). Sequencing was carried out using PBMCs. The CDR3 DNA follows: TGTGCCAGCTCACCAAGCGGCGGAACCTACGAGCAGTACTTC. It codes for CASSPSGGTYEQYF.